Described below is a single T cell receptor (beta chain) sequence and its context. What it recognizes is unknown. CDR1 MNHEY and CDR2 SMNVEV come from the germline V gene (reference sequence). The CDR3 is 13 residues long. The V and J ends lost 2 bases and 4 bases respectively, with 8 bases between them. Sequencing was performed with immunoSEQ multiplex PCR; in TCRdb, only in-frame clones are kept and a portion is missing. The sample includes 95,000 to 150,000 clones, around nine tenths seen only once; the top ten take over 1.5%. The sample comes from a study of T cell responses to AZD1222 COVID-19 vaccine. Across the whole study: Pooled in the analysis were second doses at about 4 or about 12 weeks.

Study outcomes and limitations: Spike-wide vaccine-associated CD4 TCRs dominated at 160-218 and 743-854. Only a handful of AZD1222 recipients were seropositive at baseline. The study reported that nearly half of spike-specific TCRs target unmutated variant regions.

The V gene is TRBV27, the J gene TRBJ1-1; D is ambiguous. The sequence derives from an adult in good health. Sequencing used peripheral blood, obtained on day 0 of AZD1222 vaccination. The CDR3: CASSLRHSTEAFF. The DNA of the CDR3 is TGTGCCAGCAGTTTAAGGCATTCCACTGAAGCTTTCTTT.